This T cell receptor (beta chain) originates from a study of shared clonotypes between healthy human individuals. Worth noting for this clone: Its antigen is currently unknown.

The split of CD4+ cells yielded CD45RA+ naive and CD45RA-negative memory subsets. The CDR3 length is 15 residues. Germline trimming cut 2 bases from V and 5 bases from J; bases unmatched to any gene: 5. Germline CDR1 SGHNT, CDR2 YENEEA. Measured with immunoSEQ multiplex PCR; TCRdb has only the in-frame clones, and not every one. The sample carries under 1,100,000 clones, about 80% recorded once. Whole-study results and caveats: A handful of donors showed sharing of approximately 5% of naive CD4 clonotypes.

Sequenced: memory CD4+ T cells sorted from blood. Subset described: CD45RA-negative fraction. The origin of this receptor is a man aged 18 to 30 in good health. The gene calls are TRBV11-3 and TRBJ2-5; TRBD2 agrees at 10 bases. The CDR3 protein is CASSLTSGKGETQYF. The CDR3, as DNA: TGTGCCAGCAGCTTAACTAGCGGGAAGGGGGAGACCCAGTACTTC.